These 15 T cell receptor beta chains share one sample of origin, sequenced in a study of lymphopenia after photon versus proton radiotherapy. The protocol was immunoSEQ multiplex PCR, while the TCRdb copy is restricted to in-frame clones and leaves out a portion. Of over 40,000 clones detected, more than 85% appear once; the ten largest clones hold roughly 17%. Sequencing was performed on peripheral blood, taken from a patient treated with photon-based radiotherapy. The receptor source for this set is a woman aged 40 to 49 with cholangiocarcinoma.

This chain uses TRBV6-4 with TRBJ2-2; TRBD2 is a possible D gene (6 bases). The CDR3 has 15 residues. Trimming pared 5 bases from V and 3 bases from J, leaving 13 bases between. The V gene's germline CDR1 is MRHNA and CDR2 SNTAGT. CDR3 sequence: CASSPGTLYTGELFF. The CDR3, as DNA: TGTGCCAGCAGTCCCGGGACTCTATACACCGGGGAGCTGTTTTTT.

A word on this clone: The junction differs from germline at one of its ends, possibly a read error. The V and J genes are TRBV28 and TRBJ2-1, with TRBD2 matching over 10 bases. The CDR3 extends over 12 amino acids. Germline V CDR1 and CDR2: MDHEN, SYDVKM. CDR3 amino acids: CASSLRPGLAIF. CDR3 coding DNA: TGTGCCAGCAGTCTCAGGCCGGGACTAGCGATCTTC. The full variable domain, in which reference TRBV28 and TRBJ2-1 provide the parts outside the CDR3, is DVKVTQSSRYLVKRTGEKVFLECVQDMDHENMFWYRQDPGLGLRLIYFSYDVKMKEKGDIPEGYSVSREKKERFSLILESASTNQTSMYLCASSLRPGLAIFGPGTRLTVL.

The V and J genes are TRBV6-1 and TRBJ1-5; D uncertain. Germline V gives CDR1 MNHNS, CDR2 SASEGT. The length of the CDR3 is 13 residues. Trimming pared 7 bases from V and 0 bases from J, leaving 7 bases between. The CDR3 sequence: CASMGFSNQPQHF. The CDR3 bases are TGTGCCAGCATGGGTTTTAGCAATCAGCCCCAGCATTTT.

This clone has just one count. The rearrangement joins TRBV9 to TRBJ2-7, with D possibly being TRBD1 (7 bases). The germline V gene encodes CDR1 SGDLS and CDR2 YYNGEE. The CDR3 runs to 15 residues. With 0 bases removed from V and 3 bases from J, the gap between germline ends came to 13 bases. CDR3 region: CASSVGPGGNYEQYF. The CDR3 region has the DNA TGTGCCAGCAGCGTAGGGCCAGGGGGGAACTACGAGCAGTACTTC.

The chain has TRBV5-6 and TRBJ1-2, with TRBD1 identical over 7 bases. There are 15 residues in the CDR3. Looked up from germline, CDR1 is SGHDT and CDR2 is YYEEEE. Trimming cost V 4 bases and J 7 bases; bases outside gene matches: 13. The CDR3 loop is CASSATTGRLGGYTF. DNA for the CDR3: TGTGCCAGCAGCGCCACGACAGGGCGACTCGGTGGCTACACCTTC.

V gene TRBV6-1 combines with J gene TRBJ1-1; D is possibly TRBD1 (6 bases). V was trimmed by 4 bases and J by 3 bases, leaving 15 bases between them. This CDR3 is built from 15 residues. The V gene's germline CDR1 is MNHNS and CDR2 SASEGT. DNA of the CDR3: TGTGCCAGCAGTGGGGGGTACAGGGAGCACACTGAAGCTTTCTTT. It encodes CASSGGYREHTEAFF.

The V and J genes are TRBV5-1 and TRBJ2-1; D is ambiguous. Germline assignment: CDR1 SGHRS and CDR2 YFSETQ. This CDR3 has 12 residues. The V gene lost 2 bases and the J gene lost 5 bases, with 5 bases spanning the gap. CDR3 sequence reads: CASSFPNNEQFF. The DNA of the CDR3 is TGCGCCAGCAGCTTTCCTAACAATGAGCAGTTCTTC.

The chain combines TRBV4-3 with TRBJ2-3; D may be TRBD2 (5 bases). Trimming left V 1 base short and J 6 bases short, with 8 bases between. The CDR3 runs to 13 residues. Per the germline V gene, CDR1 is LGHNA and CDR2 is YSLEER. Here the CDR3 DNA reads TGCGCCAGCAGCCAAGGGATAGCGGATACGCAGTATTTT. Translation gives CASSQGIADTQYF.

The genes are TRBV5-1 and TRBJ1-3, with D perhaps matching TRBD1 (5 bases). Per the germline V gene, CDR1 is SGHRS and CDR2 is YFSETQ. Trimming removed 0 bases from V and 3 bases from J, with 10 bases in between. The length of the CDR3 is 15 residues. CDR3 nucleotides: TGCGCCAGCAGCTTGGGTTCAGGGAGTGGAAACACCATATATTTT. It is translated as CASSLGSGSGNTIYF.

As regards this clone: It is unclear where the CDR3 begins or ends on the DNA, so no DNA is shown, and the CDR3 is as TCRdb lists it. The rearrangement joins TRBV6-1 to TRBJ1-1; the D segment call TRBD1 is taken from the table without a DNA check. 15 amino acids form the CDR3, both terminal residues included. Germline CDR1 reads MNHNS; CDR2 reads SASEGT. The CDR3 loop is CASSVPPTGPTEAFF.

This chain links TRBV27 with TRBJ1-2; maybe TRBD1 (5 bases). CDR1 is MNHEY and CDR2 is SMNVEV in the germline V gene (reference sequence). Trimming removed 8 bases from V and 5 bases from J, with 18 bases in between. The CDR3 is made up of 14 amino acids. CDR3 in amino acids: CASAREGPEYGYTF. The CDR3, as DNA: TGTGCCAGCGCCCGAGAGGGGCCGGAGTATGGCTACACCTTC.

The CDR3 here is CASSGANWTTEQYF. The CDR3 bases are TGTGCCAGCAGTGGGGCGAACTGGACCACGGAGCAGTACTTC. This chain joins TRBV2 and TRBJ2-7, with unresolved D. The V end lost 4 bases, the J end lost 7 bases, and 17 bases lay between the germline ends. Germline CDR1 SNHLY, CDR2 FYNNEI. CDR3 size: 14 residues.

This chain connects TRBV10-3 to TRBJ2-3, with a tentative D call TRBD1 (6 bases). With 5 bases removed from V and 3 bases from J, the gap between germline ends came to 15 bases. The CDR3 contains 15 residues. Per the germline V gene, CDR1 is ENHRY and CDR2 is SYGVKD. The CDR3 DNA follows: TGTGCCATCAGTCTTACTAGGACAGAAACAGATACGCAGTATTTT. Translating gives CAISLTRTETDTQYF.

CDR3 sequence reads: CASSLAGDSAYEQYF. In DNA form, the CDR3 reads TGTGCCAGCAGCTTAGCGGGGGACTCCGCCTACGAGCAGTACTTC. The J gene is TRBJ2-7, the V gene TRBV7-2; D might be TRBD2 (6 bases). The CDR3 covers 15 residues. V was pared by 0 bases and J by 2 bases, with 11 bases between. Germline values: CDR1 SGHTA, CDR2 FQGNSA.

The chain has TRBV7-2 and TRBJ2-5; 9 nucleotides align to TRBD2. The CDR3 runs to 19 residues. Per germline, CDR1 SGHTA and CDR2 FQGNSA. V lost 1 base, J lost 3 bases, and 15 bases stayed unmatched. The CDR3 DNA reads TGTGCCAGCAGCTTAGATACGAGGATTAGCGGGAGTAGGAAAGAGACCCAGTACTTC. Translation: CASSLDTRISGSRKETQYF.